One sample yielded the 32 T cell receptor beta chains listed below, sequenced in a study of T cell responses to AZD1222 COVID-19 vaccine. Sequenced by immunoSEQ multiplex PCR; TCRdb stores in-frame clones only, minus some. The data show about 120,000 clones, with approximately 83% seen just once and about 4% held by the top ten. The sample consisted of peripheral blood, taken on day 0 of MenACWY control vaccination. Every receptor here comes from an adult in good health.

The chain is built from TRBV6-2 or TRBV6-3 and TRBJ1-1, with D perhaps matching TRBD1 (5 bases). The CDR3 is 16 amino acids. V shed 3 bases and J shed 3 bases, with 17 bases lying between them. Germline CDR1 MNHEY, CDR2 SVGEGT. CDR3 loop: CASSYREGTVDTEAFF. The DNA for the CDR3 is TGTGCCAGCAGTTATAGGGAGGGGACGGTTGACACTGAAGCTTTCTTT.

The chain is built from TRBV5-1 and TRBJ2-1; 10 positions agree with TRBD1. Germline CDR1 and CDR2: SGHRS and YFSETQ. With 3 bases clipped from V and 7 bases from J, the junction kept 10 bases outside the gene matches. CDR3 size: 16 residues. CDR3 sequence: CASSSTRQGAANEQFF. Written as DNA, the CDR3 is TGCGCCAGCAGCTCTACCCGACAGGGGGCCGCGAATGAGCAGTTCTTC.

The chain recombines TRBV7-2 with TRBJ1-5; the match to TRBD1 covers 7 bases. With 4 bases clipped from V and 1 base from J, the junction kept 4 bases outside the gene matches. Germline-derived CDR1 and CDR2 are SGHTA and FQGNSA. The CDR3 sequence is 15 residues long. The CDR3 region has the DNA TGTGCCAGCAGCTCAACAGGGGAGAGCAATCAGCCCCAGCATTTT. The encoded protein is CASSSTGESNQPQHF.

This chain links TRBV9 with TRBJ2-3; 9 nucleotides agree with TRBD1. CDR3 length: 15 residues. Germline trimming cut 0 bases from V and 6 bases from J; bases unmatched to any gene: 5. Per the germline V gene, CDR1 is SGDLS and CDR2 is YYNGEE. The DNA for the CDR3 is TGTGCCAGCAGCGTAGAGGGACAGGGAACCGATACGCAGTATTTT. It codes for CASSVEGQGTDTQYF.

The V call is TRBV21-1, the J call TRBJ2-7; the DNA was not used to check the table's D call, TRBD2. TRBV21-1 is designated a pseudogene. This CDR3 is built from 16 residues. CDR3 sequence reads: CASSRGRPSVSYEQYF. Here the CDR3 DNA reads TGTGCCAGCAGCAGAGGTCGCCCTAGCGTCTCCTACGAGCAGTACTTC.

Here the CDR3 DNA reads TGTGCCAGCAGCCTGACCGAATCAGATACGCAGTATTTT. The encoded protein is CASSLTESDTQYF. The chain uses TRBV3-1 (or the pseudogene TRBV3-2) and TRBJ2-3; no clear D. The V gene's germline CDR1 is LGHDT and CDR2 YNNKEL (reference sequence). The CDR3 has 13 residues. V was clipped by 4 bases and J by 4 bases, with 9 bases between them.

The chain is built from TRBV18 and TRBJ2-5, with D possibly TRBD2 on 6 matching bases. V lost 6 bases and J lost 4, with 18 bases in between. Looked up from germline, CDR1 is KGHSH and CDR2 is LQKENI. This CDR3 comprises 15 residues. CDR3 protein: CASSPGSMGGETQYF. For the CDR3, the DNA is TGTGCCAGCTCCCCCGGGTCAATGGGAGGAGAGACCCAGTACTTC.

The chain recombines TRBV2 with TRBJ1-2; D unclear. CDR1 and CDR2 (germline): SNHLY, FYNNEI. Trimming took off 3 bases at V and 6 bases at J, with 11 bases between the two ends. CDR3 length: 13 amino acids. CDR3 DNA sequence: TGTGCCAGCAGTGATTTGGTTGGGGATGGCTACACCTTC. Translation: CASSDLVGDGYTF.

The rearrangement links TRBV18 to TRBJ2-3, with TRBD2 matching over 12 bases. V trimming: 3 bases; J trimming: 1 base; junction bases outside the gene matches: 8. The CDR3 spans 18 residues. In germline, CDR1 is KGHSH, CDR2 LQKENI. The CDR3 region is CASSPRLAGGAGTDTQYF. The CDR3, as DNA: TGTGCCAGCTCACCGAGGCTAGCGGGGGGGGCCGGCACAGATACGCAGTATTTT.

This clone appeared a single time. The chain has TRBV7-8 and TRBJ1-2; D remains unclear. Germline CDR1 and CDR2: SGHVS and FQNEAQ. The V gene lost 5 bases and the J gene lost 8 bases, with 18 bases spanning the gap. The CDR3 has 14 residues. In DNA form, the CDR3 reads TGTGCCAGCAGCCTCAGCGGCGCGGTTGGGGGCTACACCTTC. Amino acid sequence: CASSLSGAVGGYTF.

The rearrangement links TRBV6-5 to TRBJ2-7; D unresolved. The ends were cut back, 7 bases at V and 3 bases at J, with 4 bases in the middle. The CDR3 length is 10 residues. Germline CDR1 is MNHEY and CDR2 is SVGAGI. The CDR3 reads CASKNYEQYF. The CDR3 DNA reads TGTGCCAGCAAGAACTACGAGCAGTACTTC.

The V gene is TRBV7-6, the J gene TRBJ2-7; TRBD2 aligns across 11 bases. This CDR3 comprises 17 residues. From germline, CDR1 is SGHVS and CDR2 FNYEAQ. The V segment lost 5 bases and the J segment 0 bases; nucleotides outside the gene matches: 9. CDR3 in DNA: TGTGCCAGCAGCACTCCAGGGACTAGCGGCTTCTCCTACGAGCAGTACTTC. Encoded protein: CASSTPGTSGFSYEQYF.

This chain links TRBV19 with TRBJ1-2; D is undetermined. V lost 3 bases and J lost 4, with 9 bases in between. The CDR3 is made up of 13 amino acids. Germline CDR1 is LNHDA and CDR2 is SQIVND (reference sequence). Here the CDR3 reads CASSINSFYGYTF. The CDR3 nucleotides read TGTGCCAGTAGTATTAACAGCTTCTATGGCTACACCTTC.

V usage is TRBV10-3 and J usage is TRBJ1-2, with a tentative D call TRBD1 (5 bases). The CDR3 spans 13 residues. Germline CDR1 is ENHRY and CDR2 is SYGVKD. Trimming removed 4 bases from V and 7 bases from J, with 13 bases in between. CDR3 amino acids: CAISGRGRGGYTF. CDR3 sequence (DNA): TGTGCCATCAGTGGGCGGGGGAGAGGTGGCTACACCTTC.

On this clone itself: The sample carries other DNA sequences with the same CDR3. The chain couples TRBV2 to TRBJ1-2; no clear D. This CDR3 region has 13 residues. CDR1 and CDR2 from the germline V gene are SNHLY and FYNNEI. Trimming shortened V by 2 bases and J by 5 bases, and 9 bases separated the two germline ends. The CDR3, as DNA: TGTGCCAGCAGTGAACGGCAGGTATATGGCTACACCTTC. Residues: CASSERQVYGYTF.

There are a few counts of this clone. The rearrangement joins TRBV27 to TRBJ1-6; 7 bases line up with TRBD1. Looked up from germline, CDR1 is MNHEY and CDR2 is SMNVEV (reference sequence). CDR3 length: 16 amino acids. The ends lost 5 bases at V and 8 bases at J; junction bases unmatched: 12. DNA for the CDR3: TGTGCCAGCAGTACAAGGGACAGTGCTCCCCATTCACCCCTCCACTTT. Residues: CASSTRDSAPHSPLHF.

V is TRBV6-5 and J is TRBJ1-1, with 9 bases fitting TRBD1. In germline, CDR1 is MNHEY, CDR2 SVGAGI. V lost 8 bases, J lost 0 bases, and 7 bases stayed unmatched. This CDR3 region has 15 residues. Written as DNA, the CDR3 is TGTGCCAGCTACCAAACAGGGGGCATGAACACTGAAGCTTTCTTT. Its translation: CASYQTGGMNTEAFF.

The chain has TRBV25-1 and TRBJ2-3; D remains ambiguous. Germline values: CDR1 MGHDK, CDR2 SYGVNS. V was pared by 6 bases and J by 8 bases, with 18 bases between. CDR3 length equals 14 residues. The CDR3 DNA reads TGTGCCAGCAGCCTATCAGGAGCCCAAGGTACGCAGTATTTT. Encoded protein: CASSLSGAQGTQYF.

This chain connects TRBV7-8 to TRBJ2-3, with 9 positions matching TRBD2. V lost 5 bases and J lost 1; bases outside the gene matches: 10. The germline V gene has CDR1 SGHVS and CDR2 FQNEAQ. The CDR3 extends over 17 amino acids. CDR3 protein: CASSTPLRGGGTDTQYF. Here the CDR3 DNA reads TGTGCCAGCAGCACCCCCCTCCGCGGGGGGGGCACAGATACGCAGTATTTT. The whole variable domain, filled in from reference TRBV7-8 and TRBJ2-3, reads GAGVSQSPRYKVAKRGQDVALRCDPISGHVSLFWYQQALGQGPEFLTYFQNEAQLDKSGLPSDRFFAERPEGSVSTLKIQRTQQEDSAVYLCASSTPLRGGGTDTQYFGPGTRLTVL.

The V and J genes are TRBV6-5 and TRBJ2-3; 7 bases map to TRBD2. The CDR3 has 13 residues. V trimming: 10 bases; J trimming: 2 bases; junction bases outside the gene matches: 6. Germline CDR1 and CDR2: MNHEY and SVGAGI. The CDR3 nucleotides read TGTGCCACGGGGACTATTGACACAGATACGCAGTATTTT. Translation gives CATGTIDTDTQYF.

The V and J genes are TRBV28 and TRBJ1-1; a weak D match, TRBD1 (6 bases). Germline CDR1 is MDHEN and CDR2 is SYDVKM. V dropped 5 bases and J dropped 4 bases, with 11 bases sitting between them. CDR3 length: 13 residues. The CDR3 DNA reads TGTGCCAGCAGTCAGGGGATGGGCACTGAAGCTTTCTTT. This codes for CASSQGMGTEAFF. Supplemented by reference TRBV28 and TRBJ1-1, the full variable domain reads DVKVTQSSRYLVKRTGEKVFLECVQDMDHENMFWYRQDPGLGLRLIYFSYDVKMKEKGDIPEGYSVSREKKERFSLILESASTNQTSMYLCASSQGMGTEAFFGQGTRLTVV.

The rearrangement joins TRBV7-8 to TRBJ2-5, with no clear D. Looked up from germline, CDR1 is SGHVS and CDR2 is FQNEAQ. V was shortened by 1 base and J by 4 bases, with 10 bases between the two germline ends. This CDR3 has 14 amino acids. This CDR3 is CASSLDGVGETQYF. DNA of the CDR3: TGTGCCAGCAGCTTAGATGGGGTGGGAGAGACCCAGTACTTC.

The rearrangement joins TRBV6-2 or TRBV6-3 to TRBJ2-3, with TRBD2 matching over 10 bases. J was trimmed by 5 bases and V by 0 bases; bases with no gene match: 5. Germline V gene lookup returns CDR1 MNHEY and CDR2 SVGEGT. The CDR3 length is 16 residues. The CDR3 DNA is TGTGCCAGCAGTTACTCGACAGGACTAGCGGTAGATACGCAGTATTTT. Its protein is CASSYSTGLAVDTQYF.

V and J are TRBV20-1 and TRBJ1-1; unclear D gene. The V gene's germline CDR1 is DFQATT and CDR2 SNEGSKA (reference sequence). V gave up 6 bases and J gave up 3 bases, with 5 bases separating them. CDR3 size: 10 residues. In DNA form, the CDR3 reads TGCAGTGCCACCTACACTGAAGCTTTCTTT. It is translated as CSATYTEAFF.

This sequence joins TRBV27 and TRBJ2-7; 8 bases fit TRBD1. The CDR3 sequence is 13 residues long. CDR1 is MNHEY and CDR2 is SMNVEV in the germline V gene (reference sequence). The J segment lost 2 bases and the V segment lost 10 bases, leaving 7 bases of the junction unmatched. As DNA, the CDR3 is TGTGCCATCAAAGACAGGGGTACCTACGAGCAGTACTTC. Translation: CAIKDRGTYEQYF.

V usage is TRBV5-1 and J usage is TRBJ2-7; 10 nucleotides align to TRBD1. Germline V CDR1 and CDR2: SGHRS, YFSETQ. Trimming took 7 bases from V and 7 from J; bases not matched to a gene: 8. The CDR3 consists of 13 residues. CDR3 residues: CASAGTGDGEQYF. Here the CDR3 DNA reads TGCGCCAGCGCCGGGACAGGGGATGGGGAGCAGTACTTC.

The chain is built from TRBV6-5 and TRBJ2-7, with 9 positions matching TRBD2. Trimming removed 1 base from V and 2 bases from J; junction bases left unmatched: 6. The germline gives CDR1 MNHEY, CDR2 SVGAGI. This CDR3 region has 16 residues. CDR3 coding DNA: TGTGCCAGCAGTTACTATGGTAGCGGGGGTCCCTACGAGCAGTACTTC. Its protein product is CASSYYGSGGPYEQYF.

This sequence joins TRBV11-1 and TRBJ1-1; TRBD1 matches at 9 bases. The V segment lost 2 bases and the J segment 2 bases; nucleotides outside the gene matches: 3. This CDR3 has 15 amino acids. Germline CDR1 SGHAT, CDR2 FQDESV (reference sequence). CDR3 DNA sequence: TGTGCCAGCAGCTTACACAGGGGGCAAAACACTGAAGCTTTCTTT. Translating gives CASSLHRGQNTEAFF. The whole variable domain, filled in from reference TRBV11-1 and TRBJ1-1, reads EAEVAQSPRYKITEKSQAVAFWCDPISGHATLYWYRQILGQGPELLVQFQDESVVDDSQLPKDRFSAERLKGVDSTLKIQPAELGDSAMYLCASSLHRGQNTEAFFGQGTRLTVV.

The chain is built from TRBV4-1 and TRBJ2-5; D is perhaps TRBD1 or TRBD2 (5 bases each). V shed 1 base and J shed 2 bases, with 20 bases lying between them. The CDR3 is 18 residues long. The germline gives CDR1 MGHRA, CDR2 YSYEKL. CDR3 DNA: TGCGCCAGCAGCCAAGGATTTCCCTGGGGACGTATACAAGAGACCCAGTACTTC. Protein: CASSQGFPWGRIQETQYF.

The rearrangement links TRBV4-2 to TRBJ1-1; D ambiguous. The V and J ends lost 0 bases and 1 base respectively, with 12 bases between them. In germline, CDR1 is LGHNA, CDR2 YNFKEQ. This CDR3 region has 16 residues. In DNA form, the CDR3 reads TGTGCCAGCAGCCAAGATATTACGCGATCGAACACTGAAGCTTTCTTT. It codes for CASSQDITRSNTEAFF.

The gene calls are TRBV5-4 and TRBJ1-3, with D hard to call. V was cut by 4 bases and J by 4 bases, with 12 bases left in between. The CDR3 runs 14 residues. Per the germline V gene, CDR1 is SGHNT and CDR2 is YYREEE (reference sequence). In DNA form, the CDR3 reads TGTGCCAGCAGCCCTGCCGGGTCCGGAAACACCATATATTTT. It specifies CASSPAGSGNTIYF.

The chain employs TRBV6-5 and TRBJ2-7; D unclear. This CDR3 spans 15 amino acids. CDR1 and CDR2 (germline): MNHEY, SVGAGI. With 0 bases removed from V and 1 base from J, the gap between germline ends came to 10 bases. The CDR3 DNA sequence: TGTGCCAGCAGTTACTCGTACGGGCCGTCCTACGAGCAGTACTTC. Encoded protein: CASSYSYGPSYEQYF.